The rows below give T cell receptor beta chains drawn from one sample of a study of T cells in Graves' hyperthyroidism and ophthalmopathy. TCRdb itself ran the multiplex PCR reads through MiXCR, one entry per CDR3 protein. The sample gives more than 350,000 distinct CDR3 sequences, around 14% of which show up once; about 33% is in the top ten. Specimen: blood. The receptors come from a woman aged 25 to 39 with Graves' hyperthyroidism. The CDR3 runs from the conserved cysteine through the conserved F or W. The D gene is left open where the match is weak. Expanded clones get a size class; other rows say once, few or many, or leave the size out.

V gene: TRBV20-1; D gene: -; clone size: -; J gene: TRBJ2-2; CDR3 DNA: TGCAGTGCTACACAGGGAACCGGGGAGCTGTTTTTT; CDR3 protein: CSATQGTGELFF
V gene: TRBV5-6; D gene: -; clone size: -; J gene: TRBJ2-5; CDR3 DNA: TGTGCCAGCAGCGAAACCCCTACAGCCAAACAAGAGACCCAGTACTTC; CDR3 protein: CASSETPTAKQETQYF
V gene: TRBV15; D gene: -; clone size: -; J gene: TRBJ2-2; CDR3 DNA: TGTGCCACCAAACAGGGTTCCGGGGAGCTGCTTTTT; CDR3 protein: CATKQGSGELLF
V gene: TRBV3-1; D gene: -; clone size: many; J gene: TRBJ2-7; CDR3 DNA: TGTGCCAGCAGCCCAGTTGGGCGGAACGAGCAGTACTTC; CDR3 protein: CASSPVGRNEQYF
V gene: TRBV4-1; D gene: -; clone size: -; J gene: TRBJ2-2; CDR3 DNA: TGCGCCAGCAGCCAACCCTTCAGGGATACCGGGGAGCTGTTTTTT; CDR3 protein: CASSQPFRDTGELFF
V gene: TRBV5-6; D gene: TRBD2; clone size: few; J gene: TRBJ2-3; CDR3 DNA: TGTGCCAGCAGCCCCGGACTAGCGGGAAAATTAGATACGCAGTATTTT; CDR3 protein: CASSPGLAGKLDTQYF
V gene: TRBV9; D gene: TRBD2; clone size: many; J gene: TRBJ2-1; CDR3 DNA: TGTGCCAGCAGCGTCCGACTAGCGGCCCACACTAATGAGCAGTTCTTC; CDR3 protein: CASSVRLAAHTNEQFF
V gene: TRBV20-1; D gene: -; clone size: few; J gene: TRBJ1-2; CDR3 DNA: TGCAGTGCTAGTCTGGAGATGACAGCGAGCACTGGCTACACCTTC; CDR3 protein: CSASLEMTASTGYTF
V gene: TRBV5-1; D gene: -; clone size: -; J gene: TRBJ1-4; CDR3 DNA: TGCGCCAGCAGCTCGGGGATGGACGAAAAACTGTTTTTT; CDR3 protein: CASSSGMDEKLFF
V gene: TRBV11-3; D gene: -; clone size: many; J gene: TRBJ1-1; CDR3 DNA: TGTGCCAGCAGCCCATATTCACAGGGTACGGCTTTCTTT; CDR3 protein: CASSPYSQGTAFF
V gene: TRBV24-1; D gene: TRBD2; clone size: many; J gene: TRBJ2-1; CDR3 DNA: TGTGCCACCAGTGACGACAGGACTAGCGGGCATTACAATGAGCAGTTCTTC; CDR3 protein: CATSDDRTSGHYNEQFF
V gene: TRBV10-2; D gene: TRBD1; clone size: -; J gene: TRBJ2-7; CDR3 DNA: TGCGCCAGCAGTGACCCCGGACAGGGTAACTCCTACGAGCAGTACTTC; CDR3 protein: CASSDPGQGNSYEQYF
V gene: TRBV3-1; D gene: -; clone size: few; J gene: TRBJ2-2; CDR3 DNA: TGTGCCAGCAGCCAAGAATGGGGGCGAAGCACCGGGGAGCTGTTTTTT; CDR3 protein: CASSQEWGRSTGELFF
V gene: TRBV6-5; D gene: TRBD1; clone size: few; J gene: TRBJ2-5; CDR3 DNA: TGTGCCAGCAGTTACATGACAGGGGGTGATGAGACCCAGTACTTC; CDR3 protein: CASSYMTGGDETQYF
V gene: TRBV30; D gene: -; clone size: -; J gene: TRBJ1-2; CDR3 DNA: TGTGCCTGGGACAACTTTTCACGGGGGGATACTGGCTACACCTTC; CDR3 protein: CAWDNFSRGDTGYTF
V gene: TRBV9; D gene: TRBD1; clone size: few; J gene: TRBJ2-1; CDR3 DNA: TGTGCCAGCAGCGGCGGACAGGGGAACTCCTACAATGAGCAGTTCTTC; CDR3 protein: CASSGGQGNSYNEQFF
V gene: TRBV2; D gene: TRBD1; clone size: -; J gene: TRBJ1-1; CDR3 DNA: TGTGCCAGCAGACAGGGGGCGCCTGTGGCTTTCTTT; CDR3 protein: CASRQGAPVAFF
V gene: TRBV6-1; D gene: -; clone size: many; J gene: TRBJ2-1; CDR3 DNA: TGTGCCAGCAGACAGGGACGGGACGCCTACAATGAGCAGTTCTTC; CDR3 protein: CASRQGRDAYNEQFF
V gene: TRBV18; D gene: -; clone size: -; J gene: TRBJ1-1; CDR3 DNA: TGTGCCAGCTCAGTCCAGGAGCTAACTGAAGCTTTCTTT; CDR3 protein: CASSVQELTEAFF
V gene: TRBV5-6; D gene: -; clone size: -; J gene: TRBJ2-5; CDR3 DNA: TGTGCCAGCAGCCCGCCCCAGGAGGGCGGGAAAGAGACCCAGTACTTC; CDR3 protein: CASSPPQEGGKETQYF
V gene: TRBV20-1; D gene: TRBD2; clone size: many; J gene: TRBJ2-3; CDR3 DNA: TGCAGTGCTGGCTCTTCTAGCGGGAGAACAGATACGCAGTATTTT; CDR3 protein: CSAGSSSGRTDTQYF
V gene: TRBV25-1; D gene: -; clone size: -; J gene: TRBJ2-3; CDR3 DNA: TGTGCCAGCAGTGAGGTGGGGCGGAATACGCAGTATTTT; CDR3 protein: CASSEVGRNTQYF
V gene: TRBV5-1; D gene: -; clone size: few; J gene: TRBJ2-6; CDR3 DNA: TGCGCCAGCAGCTCCGGGTTTCGATCCTTCAACTCTGGGGCCAACGTCTTGACTTTC; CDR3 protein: CASSSGFRSFNSGANVLTF
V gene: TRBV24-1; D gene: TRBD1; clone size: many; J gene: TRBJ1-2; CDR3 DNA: TGTGCCACCAGTGATTATAACGGACAGGGGAACTATGGCTACACCTTC; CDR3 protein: CATSDYNGQGNYGYTF
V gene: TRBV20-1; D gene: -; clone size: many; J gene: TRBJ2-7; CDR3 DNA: TGCAGTGCTAAGTTCTTTAGCTCCTACGAGCAGTACTTC; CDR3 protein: CSAKFFSSYEQYF
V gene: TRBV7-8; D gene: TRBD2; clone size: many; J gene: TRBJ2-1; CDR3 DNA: TGTGCCAGCAGCCCTGGGGACGGGGGGGTAGATGAGCAGTTCTTC; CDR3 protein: CASSPGDGGVDEQFF
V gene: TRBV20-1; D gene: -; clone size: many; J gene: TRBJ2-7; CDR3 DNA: TGCAGTGCTAGAGACCAGAACCTAACAGGCTACGAGCAGTACTTC; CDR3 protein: CSARDQNLTGYEQYF
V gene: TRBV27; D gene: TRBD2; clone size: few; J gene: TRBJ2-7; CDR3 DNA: TGTGCCAGCACCATACTAGCGGGAGGGAGGTACGAGCAGTACTTC; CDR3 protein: CASTILAGGRYEQYF
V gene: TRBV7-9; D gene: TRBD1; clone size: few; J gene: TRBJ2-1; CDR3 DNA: TGTGCCAGCAGCCCGGGGACAGTCCCCTCGGGGGAGCAGTTCTTC; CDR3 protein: CASSPGTVPSGEQFF
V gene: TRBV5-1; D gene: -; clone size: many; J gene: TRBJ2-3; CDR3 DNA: TGCGCCAGCAGCTTGGGGGACTCCCCTAGCACAGATACGCAGTATTTT; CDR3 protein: CASSLGDSPSTDTQYF
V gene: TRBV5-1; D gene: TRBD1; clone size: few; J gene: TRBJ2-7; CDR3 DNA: TGCGCCAGCAGACAGGGGGTACCGTCCTACGAGCAGTACTTC; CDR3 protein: CASRQGVPSYEQYF
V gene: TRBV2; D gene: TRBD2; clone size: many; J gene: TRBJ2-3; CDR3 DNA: TGTGCCAGCAGGGGGACTAGCGGACGGCCCACGCAGTATTTT; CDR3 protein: CASRGTSGRPTQYF
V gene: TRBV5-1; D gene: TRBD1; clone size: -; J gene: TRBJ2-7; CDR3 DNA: TGCGCCAGCAGCTGGGACAGGGGGGAACTCTACGAGCAGTACTTC; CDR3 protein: CASSWDRGELYEQYF
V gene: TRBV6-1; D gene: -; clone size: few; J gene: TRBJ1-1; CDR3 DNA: TGTGCCAGCAGTGAAATGGACTACGGGGGCACTGAAGCTTTCTTT; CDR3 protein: CASSEMDYGGTEAFF
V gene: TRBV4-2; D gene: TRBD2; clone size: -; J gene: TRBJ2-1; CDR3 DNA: TGTGCCAGCAGCCAAGATAGCCTAGCGGGAGGGAGGGGTAATGAGCAGTTCTTC; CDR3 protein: CASSQDSLAGGRGNEQFF
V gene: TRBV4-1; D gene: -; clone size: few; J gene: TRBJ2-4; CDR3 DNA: TGCGCCAGCAGCCAACCCACCCCCGGGGGCAACATTCAGTACTTC; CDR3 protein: CASSQPTPGGNIQYF
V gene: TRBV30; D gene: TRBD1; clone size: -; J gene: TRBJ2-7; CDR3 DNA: TGTGCCTGGAGTACAACCGGGACAGGTGACTACGAGCAGTACTTC; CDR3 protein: CAWSTTGTGDYEQYF
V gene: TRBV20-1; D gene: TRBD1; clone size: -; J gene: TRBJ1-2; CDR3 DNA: TGCAGTGCCAAGGACAGGGGCTATGGCTACACCTTC; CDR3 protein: CSAKDRGYGYTF
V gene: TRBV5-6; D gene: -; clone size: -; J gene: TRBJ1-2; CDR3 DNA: TGTGCCAGCACCGACGACAGGAAAGCTAACTATGGCTACACCTTC; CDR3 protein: CASTDDRKANYGYTF
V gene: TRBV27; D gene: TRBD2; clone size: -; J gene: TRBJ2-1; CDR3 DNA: TGCGCCAGCAGTAAAGGACTAGCGGTCCTGCCCTACGAGCAGTTCTTC; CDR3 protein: CASSKGLAVLPYEQFF
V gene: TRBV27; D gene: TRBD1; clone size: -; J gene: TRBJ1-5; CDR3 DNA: TGTGCCAGCAGTTTATCAACACAGGGGGGCATCAATCAGCCCCAGCATTTT; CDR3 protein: CASSLSTQGGINQPQHF
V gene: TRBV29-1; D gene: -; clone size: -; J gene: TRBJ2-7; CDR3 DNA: TGCAGCGCTACTTCTAGCGACGAGCAGTACTTC; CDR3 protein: CSATSSDEQYF
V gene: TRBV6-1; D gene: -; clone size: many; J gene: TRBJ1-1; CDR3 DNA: TGTGCCAGCAGTGAGAGGCCTTTGGCCCGGGGGACTAACACTGAAGCTTTCTTT; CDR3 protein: CASSERPLARGTNTEAFF
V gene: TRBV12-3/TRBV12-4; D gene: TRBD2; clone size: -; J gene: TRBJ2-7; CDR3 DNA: TGTGCCAGCAGTTTTGAGGCTAGCGGAGGTCCCCAGCAGTACTTC; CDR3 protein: CASSFEASGGPQQYF